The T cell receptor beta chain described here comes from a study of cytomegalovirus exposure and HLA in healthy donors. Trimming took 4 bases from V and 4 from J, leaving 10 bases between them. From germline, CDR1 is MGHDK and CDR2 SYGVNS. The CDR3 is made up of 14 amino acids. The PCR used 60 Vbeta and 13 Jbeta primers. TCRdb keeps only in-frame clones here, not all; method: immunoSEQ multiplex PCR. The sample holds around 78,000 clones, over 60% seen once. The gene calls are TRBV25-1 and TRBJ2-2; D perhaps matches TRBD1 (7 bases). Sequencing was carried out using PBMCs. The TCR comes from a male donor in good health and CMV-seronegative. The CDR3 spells CASSVQGGTGELFF. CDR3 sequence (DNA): TGTGCCAGCAGTGTCCAGGGGGGCACCGGGGAGCTGTTTTTT.